Listed here are 21 T cell receptor beta chains from one sample, sequenced in a study of tumor T cells in aggressive B-cell lymphoma. Some clones are missing from TCRdb's copy, which holds only in-frame ones; the method was immunoSEQ multiplex PCR. Counted here are some 9,500 clones, almost 85% occurring once; the ten biggest clones make up approximately 4.3%. Sequences were obtained from tumor tissue. These receptors came from an adult with diffuse large B cell lymphoma.

The chain is built from TRBV6-5 and TRBJ1-5; no clear D. V dropped 2 bases and J dropped 0 bases, with 8 bases sitting between them. The CDR3 loop spans 15 amino acids. Looked up from germline, CDR1 is MNHEY and CDR2 is SVGAGI. DNA for the CDR3: TGTGCCAGCAGTTACGGTAGCCATAGCAATCAGCCCCAGCATTTT. It yields the protein CASSYGSHSNQPQHF.

The chain carries TRBV18 and TRBJ2-3, with a possible D match to TRBD1 (5 bases). This CDR3 spans 16 amino acids. V gave up 3 bases and J gave up 0 bases, with 13 bases separating them. Germline V gene lookup returns CDR1 KGHSH and CDR2 LQKENI. CDR3 sequence: CASSPQGQGSTDTQYF. In DNA, the CDR3 is TGTGCCAGCTCACCCCAAGGTCAGGGCAGCACAGATACGCAGTATTTT.

The chain carries TRBV18 and TRBJ1-4, with 8 bases fitting TRBD1. CDR3 size: 19 residues. Germline-derived CDR1 and CDR2 are KGHSH and LQKENI. V trimming: 3 bases; J trimming: 2 bases; junction bases outside the gene matches: 14. The CDR3 DNA follows: TGTGCCAGCTCACCCGGACAGGGTGGTAACCGCCTTACTAATGAAAAACTGTTTTTT. Translation: CASSPGQGGNRLTNEKLFF.

This rearrangement joins TRBV27 to TRBJ2-5; 8 bases are shared with TRBD2. Germline assignment: CDR1 MNHEY and CDR2 SMNVEV (reference sequence). The J segment lost 5 bases and the V segment lost 8 bases, leaving 7 bases of the junction unmatched. The CDR3 spans 13 residues. The CDR3 here is CASAARGGETQYF. The CDR3 DNA follows: TGTGCCAGCGCGGCCCGGGGGGGTGAGACCCAGTACTTC.

The chain is built from TRBV2 and TRBJ2-7; 8 positions agree with TRBD1. Trimming removed 3 bases from V and 4 bases from J; junction bases left unmatched: 8. The germline V gene has CDR1 SNHLY and CDR2 FYNNEI. There are 15 residues in the CDR3. The CDR3 reads CASSDLGTGAYEQYF. The CDR3 bases are TGTGCCAGCAGTGACCTCGGGACAGGAGCTTACGAGCAGTACTTC.

A word on this clone: At one end, the junction sequence differs from germline, possibly due to a read error. V gene TRBV7-2 combines with J gene TRBJ1-1; 8 positions agree with TRBD1. The germline V gene encodes CDR1 SGHTA and CDR2 FQGNSA. The CDR3 sequence is 13 residues long. CDR3 DNA: TGTGCCTCCCGGACAGGGCCGAACACTGAAACTTTCTTT. Its translation is CASRTGPNTETFF.

The chain combines TRBV10-3 with TRBJ1-4; TRBD1 agrees at 7 bases. The V segment lost 1 base and the J segment 7 bases; nucleotides outside the gene matches: 6. The CDR3 runs to 15 residues. From germline, CDR1 is ENHRY and CDR2 SYGVKD. CDR3 sequence (DNA): TGTGCCATCAGTGAGTTGGACAGGAGTGGTGAAAAACTGTTTTTT. Its translation is CAISELDRSGEKLFF.

The chain links TRBV19 to TRBJ1-5, with D possibly TRBD1 on 5 matching bases. Germline values: CDR1 LNHDA, CDR2 SQIVND (reference sequence). CDR3 size: 15 residues. V was pared by 7 bases and J by 1 base, with 14 bases between. As DNA, the CDR3 is TGTGCCAGTACCCGGCGGGGGGGAAGCAATCAGCCCCAGCATTTT. Translated: CASTRRGGSNQPQHF.

The chain carries TRBV6-6 and TRBJ2-5; the match to TRBD2 covers 8 bases. CDR1 is MNHNY, CDR2 SVGAGI, per germline (reference sequence). J gave up 10 bases and V 5 bases, and 3 bases lay outside the gene matches. The CDR3 contains 11 residues. The CDR3 sequence: CASSREGGQYF. CDR3 DNA sequence: TGTGCCAGCAGTCGGGAGGGGGGCCAGTACTTC.

The gene calls are TRBV30 and TRBJ1-5; perhaps TRBD1 as D (6 bases). V dropped 1 base and J dropped 4 bases, with 8 bases sitting between them. The germline V gene encodes CDR1 GTSNPN and CDR2 SVGIG (reference sequence). This CDR3 is built from 13 residues. CDR3 DNA sequence: TGTGCCTGGAGTGAGGGGGGGAATCAGCCCCAGCATTTT. This translates into CAWSEGGNQPQHF.

This chain joins TRBV9 and TRBJ1-5, with TRBD1 identical over 7 bases. V trimming: 3 bases; J trimming: 2 bases; junction bases outside the gene matches: 2. Germline lookup yields CDR1 SGDLS and CDR2 YYNGEE. The CDR3 spans 14 residues. In DNA form, the CDR3 reads TGTGCCAGCAGCGCGGGACAGCGCAATCAGCCCCAGCATTTT. Translated, it gives CASSAGQRNQPQHF.

This clone is judged large. This rearrangement joins TRBV28 to TRBJ1-1; D unresolved. Germline CDR1 and CDR2: MDHEN and SYDVKM. The CDR3 sequence is 11 residues long. Trimming removed 10 bases from V and 5 bases from J, with 11 bases in between. The CDR3 DNA sequence: TGTGCCACCGAGGAGCGGACTGAAGCTTTCTTT. Translation: CATEERTEAFF.

The V gene is TRBV7-9, the J gene TRBJ1-4; D possibly corresponds to TRBD1 (6 bases). Germline V gives CDR1 SEHNR, CDR2 FQNEAQ (reference sequence). With 5 bases removed from V and 7 bases from J, the gap between germline ends came to 17 bases. There are 15 residues in the CDR3. CDR3 sequence reads: CASSTGQTMGEKLFF. In DNA, the CDR3 is TGTGCCAGCAGCACGGGACAAACAATGGGTGAAAAACTGTTTTTT.

The table lists this clone with a count of one. V is TRBV6-1 and J is TRBJ1-5, with D uncertain. The CDR3 consists of 17 residues. From germline, CDR1 is MNHNS and CDR2 SASEGT. Trimming cost V 2 bases and J 0 bases, with 14 bases left between them. CDR3 region: CASSERQARHSNQPQHF. The CDR3 coding sequence is TGTGCCAGCAGTGAACGCCAGGCCAGACATAGCAATCAGCCCCAGCATTTT.

The rearrangement joins TRBV10-3 to TRBJ2-2; TRBD2 might be the D (5 bases). V was pared by 10 bases and J by 6 bases, with 21 bases between. Germline CDR1 and CDR2: ENHRY and SYGVKD. This CDR3 is built from 15 residues. CDR3 sequence reads: CATRKEDLSAGELFF. DNA for the CDR3: TGTGCCACAAGAAAGGAGGACCTTTCCGCCGGGGAGCTGTTTTTT.

The J gene is TRBJ1-2, the V gene TRBV2; TRBD1 is a possible D gene (6 bases). This CDR3 comprises 19 residues. The V and J ends lost 9 bases and 3 bases respectively, with 32 bases between them. CDR1 is SNHLY, CDR2 FYNNEI, per germline. In DNA, the CDR3 is TGTGCCAGTCTCAGGGGTCCCTCTATGGCTACGGGGTCGGACTATGGCTACACCTTC. Translating it yields CASLRGPSMATGSDYGYTF. The full variable domain, completed using reference TRBV2 and TRBJ1-2, is EPEVTQTPSHQVTQMGQEVILRCVPISNHLYFYWYRQILGQKVEFLVSFYNNEISEKSEIFDDQFSVERPDGSNFTLKIRSTKLEDSAMYFCASLRGPSMATGSDYGYTFGSGTRLTVV.

The CDR3 reads CSVLAGRLRGQTQYF. For the CDR3, the DNA is TGCAGCGTTCTCGCCGGGCGCCTAAGGGGGCAGACCCAGTACTTC. This chain joins TRBV29-1 and TRBJ2-5, with 7 bases aligning to TRBD1. This CDR3 region has 15 residues. Germline V gene sequence: CDR1 SQVTM, CDR2 ANQGSEA. Germline trimming cut 5 bases from V and 6 bases from J; bases unmatched to any gene: 15.

The gene calls are TRBV18 and TRBJ2-1; TRBD2 matches 8 bases. Germline assignment: CDR1 KGHSH and CDR2 LQKENI. The CDR3 has 16 residues. With 0 bases clipped from V and 6 bases from J, the junction kept 7 bases outside the gene matches. The chain's CDR3 is CASSPPKGLGINEQFF. In DNA form, the CDR3 reads TGTGCCAGCTCACCACCGAAGGGACTAGGCATCAATGAGCAGTTCTTC.

The chain uses TRBV11-1 and TRBJ2-7; D possibly corresponds to TRBD2 (6 bases). CDR1 is SGHAT and CDR2 is FQDESV in the germline V gene (reference sequence). Trimming pared 5 bases from V and 7 bases from J, leaving 18 bases between. The CDR3 has 14 amino acids. CDR3 in amino acids: CASSTGARIGEQYF. The CDR3 coding sequence is TGTGCCAGCAGCACGGGAGCCCGTATCGGGGAGCAGTACTTC.

The sample holds a few counts of this clone. The rearrangement links TRBV6-5 to TRBJ1-2, with D possibly matching TRBD1 (6 bases). Germline CDR1 reads MNHEY; CDR2 reads SVGAGI. V was trimmed by 5 bases and J by 4 bases, leaving 11 bases between them. CDR3 length: 13 residues. The CDR3 coding sequence is TGTGCCAGCAGTGAAGGACAGCCCTATGGCTACACCTTC. Its protein product is CASSEGQPYGYTF.

V usage is TRBV7-2 and J usage is TRBJ1-4, with 7 bases aligning to TRBD1. The CDR3 runs to 16 residues. V lost 5 bases, J lost 7 bases, and 13 bases stayed unmatched. Germline V gene data show CDR1 as SGHTA and CDR2 as FQGNSA. The chain's CDR3 is CASSTSTGAGGEKLFF. The CDR3 bases are TGTGCCAGCAGCACGAGCACAGGGGCTGGGGGTGAAAAACTGTTTTTT.